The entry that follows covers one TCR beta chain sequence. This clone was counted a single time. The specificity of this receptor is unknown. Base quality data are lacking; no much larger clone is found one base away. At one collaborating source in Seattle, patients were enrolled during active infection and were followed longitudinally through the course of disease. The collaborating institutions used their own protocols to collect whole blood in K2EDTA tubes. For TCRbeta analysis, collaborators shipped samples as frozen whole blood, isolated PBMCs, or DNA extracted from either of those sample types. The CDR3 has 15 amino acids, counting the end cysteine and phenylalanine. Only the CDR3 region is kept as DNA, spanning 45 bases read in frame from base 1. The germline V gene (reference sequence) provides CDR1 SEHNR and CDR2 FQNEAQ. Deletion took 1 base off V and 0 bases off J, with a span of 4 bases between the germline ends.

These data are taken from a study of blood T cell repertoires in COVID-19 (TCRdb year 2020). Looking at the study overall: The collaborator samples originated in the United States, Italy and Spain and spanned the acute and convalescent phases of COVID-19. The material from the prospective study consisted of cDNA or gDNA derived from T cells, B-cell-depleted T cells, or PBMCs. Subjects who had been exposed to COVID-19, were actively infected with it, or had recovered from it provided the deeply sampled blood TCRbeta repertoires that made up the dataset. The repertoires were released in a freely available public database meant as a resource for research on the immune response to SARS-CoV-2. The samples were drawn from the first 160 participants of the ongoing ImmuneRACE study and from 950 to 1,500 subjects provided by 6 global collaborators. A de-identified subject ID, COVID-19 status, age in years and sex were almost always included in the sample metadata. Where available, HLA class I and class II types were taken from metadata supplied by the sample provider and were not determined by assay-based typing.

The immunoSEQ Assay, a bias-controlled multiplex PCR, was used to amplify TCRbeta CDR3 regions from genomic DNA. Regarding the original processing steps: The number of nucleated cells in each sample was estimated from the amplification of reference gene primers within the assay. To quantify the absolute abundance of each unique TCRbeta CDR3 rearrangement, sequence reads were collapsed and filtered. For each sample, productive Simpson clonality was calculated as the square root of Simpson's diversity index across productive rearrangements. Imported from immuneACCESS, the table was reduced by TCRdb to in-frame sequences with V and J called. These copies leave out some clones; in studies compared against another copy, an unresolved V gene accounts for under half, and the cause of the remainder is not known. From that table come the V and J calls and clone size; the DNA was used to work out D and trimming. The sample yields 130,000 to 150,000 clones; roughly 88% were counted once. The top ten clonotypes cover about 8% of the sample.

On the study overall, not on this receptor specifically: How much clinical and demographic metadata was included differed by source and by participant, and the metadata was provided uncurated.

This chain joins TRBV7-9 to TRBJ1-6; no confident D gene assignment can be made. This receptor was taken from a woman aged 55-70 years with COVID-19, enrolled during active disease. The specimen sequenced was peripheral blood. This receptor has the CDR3 CASSLGSSYNSPLHF. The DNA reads TGTGCCAGCAGCTTAGGCAGCTCCTATAATTCACCCCTCCACTTT. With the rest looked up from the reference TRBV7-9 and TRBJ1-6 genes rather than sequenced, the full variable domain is DTGVSQNPRHKITKRGQNVTFRCDPISEHNRLYWYRQTLGQGPEFLTYFQNEAQLEKSRLLSDRFSAERPKGSFSTLEIQRTEQGDSAMYLCASSLGSSYNSPLHFGNGTRLTVT.